Shown below are 8 T cell receptor beta chains from a single sample sequenced in a study of blood T cell repertoires in COVID-19. Assay: immunoSEQ multiplex PCR; the TCRdb copy retains only in-frame clones and omits some. The data contain roughly 330,000 clones, around 87% of them singletons. The sequenced material came from PBMCs or T cells enriched from blood (not recorded which). These receptor sequences come from a woman aged 25 to 45 who had recovered from COVID-19.

The J gene is TRBJ2-1, the V gene TRBV5-1; a weak D match, TRBD2 (5 bases). Trimming left V 3 bases short and J 4 bases short, with 17 bases between. Germline V CDR1 and CDR2: SGHRS, YFSETQ. The CDR3 extends over 16 amino acids. For the CDR3, the DNA is TGCGCCAGCAGCTCGGATCTTAGCGTAGGATACAATGAGCAGTTCTTC. It translates to CASSSDLSVGYNEQFF.

The chain carries TRBV11-2 and TRBJ2-3; 10 positions agree with TRBD2. J lost 4 bases, V lost 5 bases, and 9 bases had no gene match. This CDR3 spans 16 amino acids. Germline V CDR1 and CDR2: SGHAT, FQNNGV. This CDR3 reads CASSLNLAGVADTQYF. The CDR3 DNA follows: TGTGCCAGCAGCCTAAACCTAGCGGGGGTGGCAGATACGCAGTATTTT.

V and J are TRBV7-2 and TRBJ2-7; tentatively, D is TRBD2 (5 bases). The V end was cut by 4 bases, the J end by 4 bases, with 8 bases between. The CDR3 has 12 amino acids. In germline, CDR1 is SGHTA, CDR2 FQGNSA. Written as DNA, the CDR3 is TGTGCCAGCAGCTCGAGGGATTACGAGCAGTACTTC. As protein: CASSSRDYEQYF.

This clone came up once. The CDR3 is CASSSRPDSGELFF. Written as DNA, the CDR3 is TGTGCCAGCAGTTCCCGCCCCGACAGCGGGGAGCTGTTTTTT. The rearrangement links TRBV28 to TRBJ2-2, with a possible D match to TRBD1 (5 bases). Trimming stripped 4 bases from V and 7 bases from J, with 13 bases between. The CDR3 sequence is 14 residues long. CDR1 and CDR2 (germline): MDHEN, SYDVKM. The full variable domain, its missing parts supplied by reference TRBV28 and TRBJ2-2, is DVKVTQSSRYLVKRTGEKVFLECVQDMDHENMFWYRQDPGLGLRLIYFSYDVKMKEKGDIPEGYSVSREKKERFSLILESASTNQTSMYLCASSSRPDSGELFFGEGSRLTVL.

The chain employs TRBV30 and TRBJ1-1, with 8 bases lining up with TRBD1. After removal of 7 bases from V and 8 bases from J, the junction contained 9 bases not matched to a gene. The germline V gene has CDR1 GTSNPN and CDR2 SVGIG (reference sequence). The CDR3 has 12 amino acids. The CDR3 DNA reads TGTGCCTCGGACAGGGAATTAGAAGAAGCTTTCTTT. Its protein is CASDRELEEAFF.

The chain uses TRBV6-2 or TRBV6-3 and TRBJ1-2; D is perhaps TRBD1 (5 bases). Deletions cut 2 bases from V and 4 bases from J, with 11 bases between. CDR1 is MNHEY and CDR2 is SVGEGT in the germline V gene. The CDR3 loop spans 14 amino acids. CDR3 amino acids: CASSYVGGTYGYTF. CDR3 DNA sequence: TGTGCCAGCAGTTACGTCGGGGGGACCTATGGCTACACCTTC.

The genes are TRBV5-1 and TRBJ1-1; D is undetermined. Germline V CDR1 and CDR2: SGHRS, YFSETQ. V lost 4 bases and J lost 1, with 11 bases in between. This CDR3 has 14 amino acids. The CDR3: CASSPQRTNTEAFF. The CDR3 DNA reads TGCGCCAGCAGCCCCCAGCGGACGAACACTGAAGCTTTCTTT.

The chain carries TRBV3-1 (or the pseudogene TRBV3-2) and TRBJ2-7; possibly TRBD2 for D (5 bases). CDR1 and CDR2 (germline): LGHDT, YNNKEL (reference sequence). CDR3 size: 14 residues. The V and J ends lost 1 base and 4 bases respectively, with 11 bases between them. The CDR3 loop reads CASSQGIPGYEQYF. In nucleotides, the CDR3 is TGTGCCAGCAGCCAAGGAATACCGGGATACGAGCAGTACTTC.